Shown below are 19 T cell receptor beta chains from a single sample sequenced in a study of T cell repertoires in cytomegalovirus infection. Each CDR3 protein is one row after TCRdb ran MiXCR on the reads. The top ten hold 13% of the sample, which has 900,000 to 950,000 distinct CDR3 sequences, under 40% seen once. These receptors have no known antigen. The sequences come from cultured CD8+ T cells from PBMCs, collected from culture after CMV antigen stimulation. The source is a human donor in good health (CMV status not recorded). Some clones in this sample may be carry-over from other donors' samples.

The rearrangement links TRBV7-9 to TRBJ1-1; possibly TRBD1 for D (6 bases). The CDR3 runs 14 residues. Looked up from germline, CDR1 is SEHNR and CDR2 is FQNEAQ (reference sequence). V was cut by 5 bases and J by 5 bases, with 15 bases left in between. As DNA, the CDR3 is TGTGCCAGCAGCCTAGGGGGGCTTCGGACTGAAGCTTTCTTT. Translated, it gives CASSLGGLRTEAFF.

This clonotype was recorded a few times. The chain employs TRBV7-6 and TRBJ2-1, with D possibly called TRBD1 or TRBD2 (5 bases each). CDR1 is SGHVS and CDR2 is FNYEAQ in the germline V gene. CDR3 length: 12 amino acids. V lost 5 bases to trimming and J lost 9 bases, with 11 bases between them. This chain's CDR3 is CASSLGAAEQFF. The CDR3 nucleotides are TGTGCCAGCAGCCTCGGGGCAGCTGAGCAGTTCTTC.

Only a few counts were recorded for this clonotype. This chain joins TRBV7-9 and TRBJ2-7, with 8 nucleotides matching TRBD1. CDR3 size: 14 residues. CDR1 SEHNR and CDR2 FQNEAQ come from the germline V gene (reference sequence). Trimming removed 3 bases from V and 3 bases from J; junction bases left unmatched: 4. The CDR3 nucleotides read TGTGCCAGCAGCTTCCGGGGACAGGACTACGAGCAGTACTTC. It yields the protein CASSFRGQDYEQYF.

The chain combines TRBV9 with TRBJ1-5, with a tentative D call TRBD1 (5 bases). V dropped 5 bases and J dropped 5 bases, with 14 bases sitting between them. The germline V gene has CDR1 SGDLS and CDR2 YYNGEE. There are 14 residues in the CDR3. The CDR3 sequence is CASSQGSNYQPQHF. CDR3 coding DNA: TGTGCCAGCAGTCAGGGCTCTAATTATCAGCCCCAGCATTTT.

The genes are TRBV15 and TRBJ2-7; TRBD2 agrees at 7 bases. The CDR3 sequence is 16 residues long. V lost 3 bases to trimming and J lost 0 bases; unmatched junction nucleotides: 8. Germline V gene data show CDR1 as LNHNV and CDR2 as YYDKDF (reference sequence). The CDR3 loop reads CATSSGSGYLSYEQYF. CDR3 sequence (DNA): TGTGCCACCAGCAGCGGTAGCGGGTACCTCTCCTACGAGCAGTACTTC.

The rearrangement uses TRBV7-2 and TRBJ1-1; D is undetermined. The CDR3 sequence is 14 residues long. Germline loops: CDR1 SGHTA, CDR2 FQGNSA. Trimming cost V 4 bases and J 8 bases, with 17 bases left between them. CDR3 sequence: CASSSPVRGTEAFF. DNA of the CDR3: TGTGCCAGCAGCTCCCCCGTTCGGGGTACGGAAGCTTTCTTT.

This clonotype was detected many times. The rearrangement joins TRBV6-2 or TRBV6-3 to TRBJ1-2; TRBD1 aligns across 7 bases. This CDR3 spans 17 amino acids. Germline CDR1 and CDR2: MNHEY and SVGEGT. V lost 6 bases and J lost 2; bases outside the gene matches: 15. The CDR3 loop is CASSSLLQGISNYGYTF. In DNA form, the CDR3 reads TGTGCCAGCAGCTCCCTATTACAGGGGATTTCGAACTATGGCTACACCTTC.

As regards this clonotype: An end of the junction differs from the germline gene, which may be a read error. The rearrangement joins TRBV15 to TRBJ2-1, with D hard to call. Germline V gene sequence: CDR1 LNHNV, CDR2 YYDKDF (reference sequence). The CDR3 is 12 residues long. The CDR3 region has the DNA TGTGCCATCAGCAGAGATCGAAATGAGCAGTTCTTC. As protein: CAISRDRNEQFF.

The rearrangement links TRBV4-3 to TRBJ2-1; TRBD2 might be the D (5 bases). The CDR3 has 17 residues. Trimming left V 1 base short and J 6 bases short, with 19 bases between. Germline-derived CDR1 and CDR2 are LGHNA and YSLEER. The CDR3 is CASSQVSNLPRANEQFF. As DNA, the CDR3 is TGCGCCAGCAGCCAAGTCAGTAACCTCCCGAGGGCCAATGAGCAGTTCTTC.

The chain recombines TRBV6-1 with TRBJ1-5; D gene ambiguous. Germline values: CDR1 MNHNS, CDR2 SASEGT. The CDR3 has 15 residues. V gave up 2 bases and J gave up 4 bases, with 12 bases separating them. For the CDR3, the DNA is TGTGCCAGCAGTGAATTAGGGAAAGGAAATCAGCCCCAGCATTTT. This codes for CASSELGKGNQPQHF.

The J gene is TRBJ2-5, the V gene TRBV20-1; the D is unclear. The CDR3 totals 13 residues. The germline gives CDR1 DFQATT, CDR2 SNEGSKA (reference sequence). V shed 3 bases and J shed 0 bases, with 8 bases lying between them. The CDR3 sequence: CSARRPDQETQYF. The CDR3 bases are TGCAGTGCTAGGCGGCCTGACCAAGAGACCCAGTACTTC.

This sequence joins TRBV20-1 and TRBJ1-2, with D tentatively TRBD1 (5 bases). The CDR3 runs 12 residues. CDR1 and CDR2 (germline): DFQATT, SNEGSKA (reference sequence). V dropped 1 base and J dropped 5 bases, with 8 bases sitting between them. This CDR3 reads CSARGGLYGYTF. Written as DNA, the CDR3 is TGCAGTGCTAGAGGGGGCCTTTATGGCTACACCTTC.

The chain carries TRBV6-1 and TRBJ2-7; 9 nucleotides align to TRBD2. V shed 3 bases, J shed 2 bases, and the junction held 5 bases outside the gene matches. This CDR3 is 15 amino acids long. Germline CDR1 reads MNHNS; CDR2 reads SASEGT. CDR3: CASSEVSGGTYEQYF. The CDR3 nucleotides read TGTGCCAGCAGTGAGGTTAGCGGGGGAACCTACGAGCAGTACTTC.

This clonotype was seen many times. The genes are TRBV6-2 or TRBV6-3 and TRBJ2-7; no clear D gene. V was pared by 5 bases and J by 4 bases, with 9 bases between. Germline-derived CDR1 and CDR2 are MNHEY and SVGEGT. The CDR3 runs 12 residues. For the CDR3, the DNA is TGTGCCAGCAGTGAAGACGGGTACGAGCAGTACGTC. Protein product: CASSEDGYEQYV.

This clonotype has just a few counts. The chain links TRBV6-5 to TRBJ2-3; perhaps TRBD2 as D (5 bases). The CDR3 consists of 15 residues. Trimming removed 2 bases from V and 2 bases from J, with 11 bases in between. The V gene's germline CDR1 is MNHEY and CDR2 SVGAGI. CDR3 sequence: CASSYGERATDTQYF. The CDR3 nucleotides read TGTGCCAGCAGTTACGGGGAGAGGGCCACAGATACGCAGTATTTT.

This clonotype was seen many times. This chain uses TRBV7-2 with TRBJ1-5; a possible D gene is TRBD1 (6 bases). Germline CDR1 SGHTA, CDR2 FQGNSA. Trimming took off 5 bases at V and 0 bases at J, with 14 bases between the two ends. CDR3 length equals 16 residues. For the CDR3, the DNA is TGTGCCAGCAGCCCCGGACAGAGCTATAGCAATCAGCCCCAGCATTTT. Its translation is CASSPGQSYSNQPQHF. The whole variable domain, filled in from reference TRBV7-2 and TRBJ1-5, reads GAGVSQSPSNKVTEKGKDVELRCDPISGHTALYWYRQSLGQGLEFLIYFQGNSAPDKSGLPSDRFSAERTGGSVSTLTIQRTQQEDSAVYLCASSPGQSYSNQPQHFGDGTRLSIL.

This clonotype appeared many times. The gene calls are TRBV28 and TRBJ2-1; TRBD1 agrees at 8 bases. The CDR3 totals 15 residues. V was clipped by 3 bases and J by 5 bases; unmatched bases: 6. Germline loops: CDR1 MDHEN, CDR2 SYDVKM. CDR3: CASSLGQGAHNEQFF. The DNA for the CDR3 is TGTGCCAGCAGTTTGGGCCAGGGGGCTCACAATGAGCAGTTCTTC.

This clonotype was found a few times. This sequence joins TRBV19 and TRBJ2-7, with D perhaps TRBD1 (6 bases). Trimming removed 5 bases at V and 0 bases at J, with 14 bases between. CDR3 length: 15 amino acids. The germline V gene has CDR1 LNHDA and CDR2 SQIVND (reference sequence). The CDR3 coding sequence is TGTGCCAGTAGTCTAAGGGCGGACAGCTCCTACGAGCAGTACTTC. Protein sequence: CASSLRADSSYEQYF.

The V gene is TRBV6-2 or TRBV6-3, the J gene TRBJ2-7, with D perhaps TRBD1 (6 bases). CDR1 and CDR2 (germline): MNHEY, SVGEGT. The CDR3 totals 16 residues. With 7 bases removed from V and 2 bases from J, the gap between germline ends came to 21 bases. CDR3 loop: CASTGIVGTSTYEQYV. CDR3 nucleotides: TGTGCCAGCACTGGGATTGTCGGGACATCCACCTACGAGCAGTACGTC.